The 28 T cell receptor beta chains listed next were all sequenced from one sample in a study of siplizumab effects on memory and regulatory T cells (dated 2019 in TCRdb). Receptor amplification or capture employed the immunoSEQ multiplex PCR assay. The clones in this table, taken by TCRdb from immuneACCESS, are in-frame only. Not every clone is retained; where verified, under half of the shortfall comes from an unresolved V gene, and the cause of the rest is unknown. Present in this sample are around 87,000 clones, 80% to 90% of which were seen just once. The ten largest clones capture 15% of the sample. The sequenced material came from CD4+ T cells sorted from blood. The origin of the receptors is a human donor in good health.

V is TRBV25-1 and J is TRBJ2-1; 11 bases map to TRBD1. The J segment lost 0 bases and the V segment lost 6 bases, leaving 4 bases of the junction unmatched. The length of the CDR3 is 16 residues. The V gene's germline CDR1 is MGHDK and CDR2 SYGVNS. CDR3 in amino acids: CASRDRGLTSYNEQFF. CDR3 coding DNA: TGTGCCAGCAGGGACAGGGGGCTTACCTCCTACAATGAGCAGTTCTTC. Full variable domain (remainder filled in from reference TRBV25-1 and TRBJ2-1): EADIYQTPRYLVIGTGKKITLECSQTMGHDKMYWYQQDPGMELHLIHYSYGVNSTEKGDLSSESTVSRIRTEHFPLTLESARPSHTSQYLCASRDRGLTSYNEQFFGPGTRLTVL.

The CDR3 region is CSVGLAYSYNEQFF. In nucleotides, the CDR3 is TGCAGCGTTGGACTAGCCTACTCCTACAATGAGCAGTTCTTC. The chain recombines TRBV29-1 with TRBJ2-1; 7 positions match TRBD2. Losses at the gene ends were 4 bases for V and 0 bases for J; bases not matched to a gene: 3. This CDR3 has 14 amino acids. Germline-derived CDR1 and CDR2 are SQVTM and ANQGSEA.

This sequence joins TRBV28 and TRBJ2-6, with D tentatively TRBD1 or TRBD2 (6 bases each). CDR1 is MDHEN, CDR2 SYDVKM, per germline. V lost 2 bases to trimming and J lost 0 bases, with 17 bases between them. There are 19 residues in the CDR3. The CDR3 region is CASSLMGGRARSGANVLTF. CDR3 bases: TGTGCCAGCAGTTTAATGGGGGGCAGGGCTCGCTCTGGGGCCAACGTCCTGACTTTC.

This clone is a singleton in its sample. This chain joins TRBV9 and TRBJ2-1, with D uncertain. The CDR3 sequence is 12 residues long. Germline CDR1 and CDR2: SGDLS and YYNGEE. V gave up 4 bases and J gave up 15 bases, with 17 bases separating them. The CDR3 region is CASSPTGSPRFF. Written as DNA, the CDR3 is TGTGCCAGCAGCCCAACCGGGTCGCCCAGGTTCTTC.

The CDR3 is CSVRETNTGELFF. The CDR3 coding sequence is TGCAGCGTACGGGAAACGAACACCGGGGAGCTGTTTTTT. The rearrangement links TRBV29-1 to TRBJ2-2, with D perhaps matching TRBD2 (5 bases). The CDR3 loop spans 13 amino acids. V shed 6 bases and J shed 0 bases, with 8 bases lying between them. Germline CDR1 SQVTM, CDR2 ANQGSEA.

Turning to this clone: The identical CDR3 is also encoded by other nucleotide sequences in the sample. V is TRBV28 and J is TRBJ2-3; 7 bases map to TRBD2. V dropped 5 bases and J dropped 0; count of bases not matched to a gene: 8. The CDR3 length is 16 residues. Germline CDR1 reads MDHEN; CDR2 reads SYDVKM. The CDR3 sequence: CASSPSSGPSTDTQYF. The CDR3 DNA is TGTGCCAGCAGTCCTTCTAGCGGACCTAGCACAGATACGCAGTATTTT.

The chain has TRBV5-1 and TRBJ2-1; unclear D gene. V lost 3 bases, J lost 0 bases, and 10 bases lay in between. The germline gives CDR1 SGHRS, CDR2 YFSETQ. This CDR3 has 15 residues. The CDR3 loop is CASSSGGPSYNEQFF. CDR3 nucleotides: TGCGCCAGCAGCTCAGGTGGTCCCTCCTACAATGAGCAGTTCTTC.

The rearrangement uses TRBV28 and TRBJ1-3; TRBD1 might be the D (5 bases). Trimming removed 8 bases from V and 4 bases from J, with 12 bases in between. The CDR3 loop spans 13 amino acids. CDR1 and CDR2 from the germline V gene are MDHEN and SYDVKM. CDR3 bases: TGTGCCAGCCAGACGGGGCTAGGAAACACCATATATTTT. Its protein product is CASQTGLGNTIYF.

CDR3 nucleotide sequence: TGTGCTAGTGGTTTGGTACAGGAGTTGAGCACAGATACGCAGTATTTT. It is translated as CASGLVQELSTDTQYF. The rearrangement joins TRBV12-5 to TRBJ2-3, with D tentatively TRBD1 (5 bases). V lost 0 bases to trimming and J lost 0 bases, with 10 bases between them. This CDR3 comprises 16 residues. CDR1 and CDR2 from the germline V gene are LGHNT and FRNRAP.

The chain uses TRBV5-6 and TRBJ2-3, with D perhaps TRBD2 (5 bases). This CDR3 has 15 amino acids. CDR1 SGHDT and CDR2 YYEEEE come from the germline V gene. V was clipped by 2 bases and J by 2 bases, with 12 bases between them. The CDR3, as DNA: TGTGCCAGCAGCTTTTTCGAGCGGTACACAGATACGCAGTATTTT. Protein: CASSFFERYTDTQYF.

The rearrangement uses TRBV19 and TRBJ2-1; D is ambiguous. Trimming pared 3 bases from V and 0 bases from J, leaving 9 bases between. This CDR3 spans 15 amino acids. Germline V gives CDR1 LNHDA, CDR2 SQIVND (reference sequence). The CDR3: CASSIPRNSYNEQFF. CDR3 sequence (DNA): TGTGCCAGTAGTATCCCCAGAAACTCCTACAATGAGCAGTTCTTC.

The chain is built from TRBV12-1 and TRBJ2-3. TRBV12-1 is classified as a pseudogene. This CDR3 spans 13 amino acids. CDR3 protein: CASSPGPPDTQYF. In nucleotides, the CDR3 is TGTGCCAGCAGCCCGGGGCCCCCAGATACGCAGTATTTT.

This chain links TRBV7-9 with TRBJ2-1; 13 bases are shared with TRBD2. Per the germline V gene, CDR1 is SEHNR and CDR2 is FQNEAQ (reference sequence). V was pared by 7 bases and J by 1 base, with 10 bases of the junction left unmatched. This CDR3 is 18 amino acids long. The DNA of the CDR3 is TGTGCCAGCACCCGACTAGCGGGAGGTGGAGGGTCCTACAATGAGCAGTTCTTC. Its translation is CASTRLAGGGGSYNEQFF.

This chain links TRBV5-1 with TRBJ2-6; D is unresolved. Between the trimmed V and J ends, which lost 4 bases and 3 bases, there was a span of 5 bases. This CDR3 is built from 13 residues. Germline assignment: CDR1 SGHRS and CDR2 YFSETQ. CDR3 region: CASSTSGANVLTF. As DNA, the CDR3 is TGCGCCAGCAGCACCAGTGGGGCCAACGTCCTGACTTTC.

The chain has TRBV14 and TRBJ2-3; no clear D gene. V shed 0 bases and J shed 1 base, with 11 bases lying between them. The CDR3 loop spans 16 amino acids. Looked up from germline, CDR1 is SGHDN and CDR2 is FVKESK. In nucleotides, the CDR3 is TGTGCCAGCAGCCAAGATAACGGCCTGGGCACAGATACGCAGTATTTT. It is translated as CASSQDNGLGTDTQYF.

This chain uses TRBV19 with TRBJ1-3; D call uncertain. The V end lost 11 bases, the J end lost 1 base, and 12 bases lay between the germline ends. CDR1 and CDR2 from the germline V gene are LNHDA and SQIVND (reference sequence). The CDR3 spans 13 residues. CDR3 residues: CAAHRTSGNTIYF. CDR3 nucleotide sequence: TGTGCCGCCCACCGGACTTCTGGAAACACCATATATTTT.

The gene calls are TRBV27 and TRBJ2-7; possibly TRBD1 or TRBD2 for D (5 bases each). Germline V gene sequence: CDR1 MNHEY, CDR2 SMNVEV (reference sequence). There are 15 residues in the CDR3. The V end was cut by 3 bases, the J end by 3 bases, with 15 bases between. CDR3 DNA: TGTGCCAGCAGTTTCAGAGGGGCCGGTTACTACGAGCAGTACTTC. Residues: CASSFRGAGYYEQYF.

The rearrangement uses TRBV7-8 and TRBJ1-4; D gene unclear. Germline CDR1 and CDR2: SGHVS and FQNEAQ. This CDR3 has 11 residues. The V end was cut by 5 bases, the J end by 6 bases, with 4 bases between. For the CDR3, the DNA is TGTGCCAGCAGCGAACATGAAAAACTGTTTTTT. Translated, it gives CASSEHEKLFF.

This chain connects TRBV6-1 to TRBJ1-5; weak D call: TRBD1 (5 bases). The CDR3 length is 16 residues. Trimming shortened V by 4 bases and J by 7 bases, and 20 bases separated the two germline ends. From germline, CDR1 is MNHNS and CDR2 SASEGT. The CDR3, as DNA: TGTGCCAGCAGTGGTAAAGTCCCGGGGCTTGGACAGCCCCAGCATTTT. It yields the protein CASSGKVPGLGQPQHF.

The CDR3 region has the DNA TGTGCCAGCAATCGGGACAGGGGGGTTTTAGGTGAAGCTTTCTTT. Protein product: CASNRDRGVLGEAFF. This chain connects TRBV6-1 to TRBJ1-1; 11 bases fit TRBD1. The CDR3 runs 15 residues. Trimming at V came to 7 bases and at J to 7 bases, leaving 11 bases not matched to a gene. CDR1 is MNHNS and CDR2 is SASEGT in the germline V gene.

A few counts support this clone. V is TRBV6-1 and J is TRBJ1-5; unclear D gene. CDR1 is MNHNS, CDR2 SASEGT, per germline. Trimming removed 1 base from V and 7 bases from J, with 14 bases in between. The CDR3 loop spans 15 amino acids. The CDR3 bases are TGTGCCAGCAGTGAAGTCTGGGGTAGAGGGCAGCCCCAGCATTTT. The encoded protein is CASSEVWGRGQPQHF.

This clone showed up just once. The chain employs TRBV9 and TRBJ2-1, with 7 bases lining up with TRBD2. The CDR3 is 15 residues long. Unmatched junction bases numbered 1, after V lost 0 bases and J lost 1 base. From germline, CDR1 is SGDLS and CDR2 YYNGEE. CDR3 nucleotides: TGTGCCAGCAGCGTAGAAGCGGGGTCCTACAATGAGCAGTTCTTC. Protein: CASSVEAGSYNEQFF.

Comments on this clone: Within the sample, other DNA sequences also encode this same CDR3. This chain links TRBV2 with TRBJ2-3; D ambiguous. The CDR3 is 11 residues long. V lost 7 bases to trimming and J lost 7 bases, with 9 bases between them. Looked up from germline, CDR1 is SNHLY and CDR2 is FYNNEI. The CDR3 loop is CASTKGNTQYF. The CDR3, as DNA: TGTGCCAGCACCAAGGGAAATACGCAGTATTTT.

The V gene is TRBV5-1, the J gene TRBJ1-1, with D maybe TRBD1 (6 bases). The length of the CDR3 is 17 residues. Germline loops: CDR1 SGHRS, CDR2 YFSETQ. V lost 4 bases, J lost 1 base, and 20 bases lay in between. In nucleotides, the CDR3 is TGCGCCAGCAGCCCGGGAGGGGGGCGTTTGGGGAACACTGAAGCTTTCTTT. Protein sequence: CASSPGGGRLGNTEAFF.

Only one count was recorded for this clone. CDR3 protein: CASSIEGSGRLYNEQFF. The CDR3 DNA follows: TGTGCCAGTAGTATCGAAGGTAGCGGGAGGCTCTACAATGAGCAGTTCTTC. This chain links TRBV19 with TRBJ2-1; TRBD2 matches 10 bases. Germline V gene data show CDR1 as LNHDA and CDR2 as SQIVND (reference sequence). This CDR3 spans 17 amino acids. V lost 3 bases and J lost 3; bases outside the gene matches: 8.

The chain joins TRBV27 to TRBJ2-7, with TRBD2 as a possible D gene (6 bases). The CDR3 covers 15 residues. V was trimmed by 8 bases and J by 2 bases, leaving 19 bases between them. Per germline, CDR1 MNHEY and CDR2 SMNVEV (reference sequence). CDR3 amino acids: CASQPSPGVPYEQYF. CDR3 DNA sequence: TGTGCCAGCCAACCCTCCCCGGGGGTGCCCTACGAGCAGTACTTC.

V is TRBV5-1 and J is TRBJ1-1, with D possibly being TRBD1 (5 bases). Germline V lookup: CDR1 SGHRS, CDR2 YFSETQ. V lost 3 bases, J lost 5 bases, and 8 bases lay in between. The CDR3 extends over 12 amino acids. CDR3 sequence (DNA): TGCGCCAGCAGCTCAGGGAGGACTGAAGCTTTCTTT. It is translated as CASSSGRTEAFF.

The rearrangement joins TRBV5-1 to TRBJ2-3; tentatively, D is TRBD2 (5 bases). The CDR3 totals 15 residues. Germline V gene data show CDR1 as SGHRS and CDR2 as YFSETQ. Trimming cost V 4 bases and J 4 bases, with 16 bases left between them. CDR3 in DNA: TGCGCCAGCAGCAACCTACAAGAGGGATCAGATACGCAGTATTTT. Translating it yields CASSNLQEGSDTQYF.